Shown below are 15 T cell receptor beta chains from a single sample sequenced in a study of blood T cell repertoires in COVID-19. The method was immunoSEQ multiplex PCR; TCRdb's version includes in-frame clones alone and lacks a portion of them. The sample includes fewer than 250,000 clones, approximately 86% of them seen just once. Sequencing was performed on peripheral blood. The receptors were gathered from a man aged 35-49 years with acute or convalescent COVID-19.

V usage is TRBV11-2 and J usage is TRBJ2-7; the match to TRBD2 covers 8 bases. There are 16 residues in the CDR3. Germline values: CDR1 SGHAT, CDR2 FQNNGV. J was trimmed by 0 bases and V by 2 bases; bases with no gene match: 6. CDR3 in amino acids: CASSLPQGLVSYEQYF. Here the CDR3 DNA reads TGTGCCAGCAGCTTACCACAGGGACTAGTCTCCTACGAGCAGTACTTC.

This chain links TRBV27 with TRBJ2-7; maybe TRBD1 (6 bases). This CDR3 is built from 14 residues. V was shortened by 5 bases and J by 1 base, with 12 bases between the two germline ends. CDR1 and CDR2 from the germline V gene are MNHEY and SMNVEV (reference sequence). The CDR3 spells CASSTGTTSYEQYF. In nucleotides, the CDR3 is TGTGCCAGCAGTACAGGGACAACGTCCTACGAGCAGTACTTC.

The chain joins TRBV11-3 to TRBJ2-1; a possible D gene is TRBD1 (7 bases). Germline V lookup: CDR1 SGHNT, CDR2 YENEEA. V dropped 4 bases and J dropped 8 bases, with 18 bases sitting between them. This CDR3 contains 15 residues. The CDR3 protein is CASSSRQGGWDEQFF. The CDR3 DNA reads TGTGCCAGCAGCTCACGACAGGGAGGATGGGATGAGCAGTTCTTC.

V gene TRBV5-1 combines with J gene TRBJ2-1, with 9 bases lining up with TRBD2. CDR3 size: 15 residues. V dropped 3 bases and J dropped 4; count of bases not matched to a gene: 5. Germline V gene data show CDR1 as SGHRS and CDR2 as YFSETQ. CDR3 nucleotide sequence: TGCGCCAGCAGCTCGACTAGCGGAGGATACAATGAGCAGTTCTTC. Protein: CASSSTSGGYNEQFF.

This clone was seen a single time. The chain has TRBV19 and TRBJ2-5, with D tentatively TRBD1 (5 bases). The CDR3 has 14 amino acids. Germline assignment: CDR1 LNHDA and CDR2 SQIVND (reference sequence). Between the trimmed V and J ends, which lost 5 bases and 1 base, there was a span of 11 bases. CDR3 amino acids: CASSQQAFQETQYF. The CDR3, as DNA: TGTGCCAGTAGTCAACAGGCCTTCCAAGAGACCCAGTACTTC.

The chain combines TRBV30 with TRBJ1-2; tentative D call: TRBD1 (5 bases). Trimming removed 3 bases at V and 6 bases at J, with 14 bases between. This CDR3 region has 13 residues. CDR1 is GTSNPN, CDR2 SVGIG, per germline (reference sequence). The CDR3 nucleotides read TGTGCCTGGAGCGAATCGGTGGGGCATGGCTACACCTTC. Translation gives CAWSESVGHGYTF.

V gene TRBV2 combines with J gene TRBJ2-5; D perhaps matches TRBD1 (6 bases). V lost 2 bases and J lost 5, with 9 bases in between. The CDR3 length is 13 residues. Germline CDR1 SNHLY, CDR2 FYNNEI. The CDR3 region has the DNA TGTGCCAGCAGTGAACAGGGGCTGGAGACCCAGTACTTC. Protein product: CASSEQGLETQYF.

The chain couples TRBV24-1 to TRBJ2-1, with 9 bases lining up with TRBD1. Per the germline V gene, CDR1 is KGHDR and CDR2 is SFDVKD. V was pared by 2 bases and J by 1 base, with 8 bases of the junction left unmatched. The length of the CDR3 is 18 residues. CDR3 in amino acids: CATSDSNAGTGSYNEQFF. The DNA of the CDR3 is TGTGCCACCAGTGATTCGAACGCCGGGACAGGGTCCTACAATGAGCAGTTCTTC.

The V gene is TRBV4-2, the J gene TRBJ1-5, with 7 nucleotides matching TRBD1. The CDR3 consists of 15 residues. Germline V gene lookup returns CDR1 LGHNA and CDR2 YNFKEQ. After removal of 4 bases from V and 5 bases from J, the junction contained 8 bases not matched to a gene. The CDR3 bases are TGTGCCAGCAGCCGAACAGGGGCCGGCGATCAGCCCCAGCATTTT. This gives the protein CASSRTGAGDQPQHF.

The V and J genes are TRBV24-1 and TRBJ1-2; TRBD1 might be the D (5 bases). Germline values: CDR1 KGHDR, CDR2 SFDVKD. V was trimmed by 3 bases and J by 13 bases, leaving 20 bases between them. The CDR3 sequence is 14 residues long. The CDR3 sequence: CATSDPHLGGGFTF. CDR3 sequence (DNA): TGTGCCACCAGTGATCCCCACTTGGGTGGGGGGTTCACCTTC.

The chain couples TRBV4-1 to TRBJ2-7; 8 bases match TRBD1. V was pared by 5 bases and J by 6 bases, with 9 bases of the junction left unmatched. The CDR3 totals 14 residues. Per germline, CDR1 MGHRA and CDR2 YSYEKL. The CDR3 reads CASSFLDRAGEQYF. CDR3 coding DNA: TGCGCCAGCAGCTTCTTGGACAGGGCTGGCGAGCAGTACTTC.

The J gene is TRBJ2-3, the V gene TRBV20-1; D call uncertain. The CDR3 is 11 residues long. Trimming removed 5 bases at V and 5 bases at J, with 8 bases between. CDR1 and CDR2 from the germline V gene are DFQATT and SNEGSKA (reference sequence). The CDR3 spells CSAARRDTQYF. CDR3 sequence (DNA): TGCAGTGCTGCCCGGAGAGATACGCAGTATTTT.

The J gene is TRBJ2-2, the V gene TRBV18, with 10 bases aligning to TRBD2. CDR3 size: 16 residues. The junction had 4 bases not matched to a gene; V was cut back by 3 bases and J by 3 bases. In germline, CDR1 is KGHSH, CDR2 LQKENI. CDR3 bases: TGTGCCAGCTCACCCGGACTAGCGGCCCACACCGGGGAGCTGTTTTTT. Translating it yields CASSPGLAAHTGELFF.

The chain combines TRBV7-9 with TRBJ1-1, with D unclear. The CDR3 spans 15 residues. The germline V gene has CDR1 SEHNR and CDR2 FQNEAQ (reference sequence). Trimming took off 1 base at V and 0 bases at J, with 9 bases between the two ends. The CDR3 is CASSLVAVLNTEAFF. CDR3 sequence (DNA): TGTGCCAGCAGCTTAGTGGCGGTCCTGAACACTGAAGCTTTCTTT. Combining the CDR3 with reference TRBV7-9 and TRBJ1-1 gives the whole variable domain DTGVSQNPRHKITKRGQNVTFRCDPISEHNRLYWYRQTLGQGPEFLTYFQNEAQLEKSRLLSDRFSAERPKGSFSTLEIQRTEQGDSAMYLCASSLVAVLNTEAFFGQGTRLTVV.

The rearrangement joins TRBV30 to TRBJ2-2; 12 positions agree with TRBD2. The CDR3 sequence is 16 residues long. Germline V gene data show CDR1 as GTSNPN and CDR2 as SVGIG (reference sequence). V lost 2 bases to trimming and J lost 9 bases; unmatched junction nucleotides: 10. The DNA of the CDR3 is TGTGCCTGGAGTATACCGGGACTAGCGGGCTTCAGGGAGCTGTTTTTT. This translates into CAWSIPGLAGFRELFF.